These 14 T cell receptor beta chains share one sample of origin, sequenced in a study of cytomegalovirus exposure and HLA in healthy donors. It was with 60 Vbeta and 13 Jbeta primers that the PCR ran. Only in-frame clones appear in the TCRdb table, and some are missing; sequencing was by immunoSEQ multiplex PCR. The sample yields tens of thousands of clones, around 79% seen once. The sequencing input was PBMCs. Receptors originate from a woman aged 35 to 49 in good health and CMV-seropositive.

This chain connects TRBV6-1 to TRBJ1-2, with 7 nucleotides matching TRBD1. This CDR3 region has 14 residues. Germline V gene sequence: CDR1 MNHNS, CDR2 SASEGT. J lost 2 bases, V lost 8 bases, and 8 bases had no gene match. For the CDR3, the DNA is TGTGCCAGCTACCCAGGGGGGTCAAACTATGGCTACACCTTC. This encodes CASYPGGSNYGYTF.

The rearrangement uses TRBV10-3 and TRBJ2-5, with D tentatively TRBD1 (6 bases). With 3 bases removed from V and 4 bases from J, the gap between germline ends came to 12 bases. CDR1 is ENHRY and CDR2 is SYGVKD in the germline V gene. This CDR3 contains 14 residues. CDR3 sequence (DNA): TGTGCCATCAGTGATCAGGGGAAGTCAGAGACCCAGTACTTC. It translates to CAISDQGKSETQYF.

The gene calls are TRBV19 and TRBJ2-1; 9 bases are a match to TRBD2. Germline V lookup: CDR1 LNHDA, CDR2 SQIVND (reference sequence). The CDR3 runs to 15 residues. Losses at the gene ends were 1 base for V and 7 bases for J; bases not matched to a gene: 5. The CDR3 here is CASSIGLAGVNEQFF. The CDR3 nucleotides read TGTGCCAGTAGTATAGGTTTAGCGGGAGTTAATGAGCAGTTCTTC.

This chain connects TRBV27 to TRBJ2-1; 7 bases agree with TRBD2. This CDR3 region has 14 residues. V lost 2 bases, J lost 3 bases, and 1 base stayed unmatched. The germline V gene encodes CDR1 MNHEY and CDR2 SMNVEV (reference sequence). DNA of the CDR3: TGTGCCAGCAGTTTAGCGGGAGACTACAATGAGCAGTTCTTC. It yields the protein CASSLAGDYNEQFF.

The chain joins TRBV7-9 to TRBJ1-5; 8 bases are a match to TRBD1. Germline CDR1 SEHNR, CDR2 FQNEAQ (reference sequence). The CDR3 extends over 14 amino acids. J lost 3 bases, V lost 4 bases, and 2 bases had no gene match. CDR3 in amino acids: CASSSTGDNQPQHF. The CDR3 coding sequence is TGTGCCAGCAGCTCGACAGGGGACAATCAGCCCCAGCATTTT.

CDR3 DNA sequence: TGTGCCAGCAGCTCCCCGGGACAATCCTACGAGCAGTACTTC. Translation gives CASSSPGQSYEQYF. The chain employs TRBV7-6 and TRBJ2-7; weak D call: TRBD1 (6 bases). The germline V gene has CDR1 SGHVS and CDR2 FNYEAQ. This CDR3 is built from 14 residues. Trimming removed 4 bases from V and 1 base from J, with 11 bases in between. The entire variable domain, with the rest obtained from reference TRBV7-6 and TRBJ2-7, is as follows: GAGVSQSPRYKVTKRGQDVALRCDPISGHVSLYWYRQALGQGPEFLTYFNYEAQQDKSGLPNDRFSAERPEGSISTLTIQRTEQRDSAMYRCASSSPGQSYEQYFGPGTRLTVT.

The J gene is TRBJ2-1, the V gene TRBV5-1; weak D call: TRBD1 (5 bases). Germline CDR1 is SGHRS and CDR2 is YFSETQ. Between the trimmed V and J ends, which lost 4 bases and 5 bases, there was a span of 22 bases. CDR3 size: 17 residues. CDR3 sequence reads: CASSPSRRTLSNNEQFF. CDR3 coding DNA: TGCGCCAGCAGCCCCTCTCGCAGGACACTATCTAACAATGAGCAGTTCTTC.

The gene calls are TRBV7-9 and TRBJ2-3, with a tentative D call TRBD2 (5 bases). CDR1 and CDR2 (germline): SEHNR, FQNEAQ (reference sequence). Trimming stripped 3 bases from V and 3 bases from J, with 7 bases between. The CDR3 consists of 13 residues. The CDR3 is CASSFTGTDTQYF. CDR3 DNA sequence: TGTGCCAGCAGCTTCACGGGAACAGATACGCAGTATTTT.

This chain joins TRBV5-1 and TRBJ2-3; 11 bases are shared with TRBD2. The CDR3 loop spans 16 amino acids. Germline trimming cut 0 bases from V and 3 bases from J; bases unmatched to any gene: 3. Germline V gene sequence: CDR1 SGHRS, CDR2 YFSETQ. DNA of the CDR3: TGCGCCAGCAGCTTGGGTAGCGGGAGGGGAACAGATACGCAGTATTTT. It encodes CASSLGSGRGTDTQYF.

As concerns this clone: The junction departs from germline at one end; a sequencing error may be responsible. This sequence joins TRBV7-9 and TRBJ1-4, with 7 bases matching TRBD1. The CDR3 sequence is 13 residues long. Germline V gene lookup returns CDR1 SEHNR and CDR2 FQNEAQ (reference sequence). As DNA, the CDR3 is TGTTCCAGCAGCCCCCAACAGGGGGAAAAACTGTTTTTT. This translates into CSSSPQQGEKLFF.

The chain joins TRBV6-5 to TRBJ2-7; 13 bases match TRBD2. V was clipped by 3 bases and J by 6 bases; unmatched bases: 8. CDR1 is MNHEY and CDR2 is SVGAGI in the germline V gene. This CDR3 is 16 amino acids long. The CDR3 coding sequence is TGTGCCAGCAGTTATAGGACTAGCGGGAGTCTTCGCGAGCAGTACTTC. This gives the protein CASSYRTSGSLREQYF.

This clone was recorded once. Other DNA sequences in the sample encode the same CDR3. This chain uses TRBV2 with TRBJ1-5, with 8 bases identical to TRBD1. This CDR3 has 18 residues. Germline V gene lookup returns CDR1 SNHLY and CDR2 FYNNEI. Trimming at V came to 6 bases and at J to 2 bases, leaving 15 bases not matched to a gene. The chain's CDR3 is CASRQGRGRVRGNQPQHF. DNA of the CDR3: TGTGCCAGCAGGCAGGGCAGGGGGCGTGTAAGGGGCAATCAGCCCCAGCATTTT. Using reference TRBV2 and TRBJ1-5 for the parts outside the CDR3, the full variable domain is EPEVTQTPSHQVTQMGQEVILRCVPISNHLYFYWYRQILGQKVEFLVSFYNNEISEKSEIFDDQFSVERPDGSNFTLKIRSTKLEDSAMYFCASRQGRGRVRGNQPQHFGDGTRLSIL.

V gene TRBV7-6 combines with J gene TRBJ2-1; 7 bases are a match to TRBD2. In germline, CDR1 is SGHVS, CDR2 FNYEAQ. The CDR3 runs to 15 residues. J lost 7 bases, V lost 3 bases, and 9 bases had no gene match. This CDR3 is CASSLTSTEGNEQFF. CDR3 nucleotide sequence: TGTGCCAGCAGCTTGACTAGCACGGAGGGGAATGAGCAGTTCTTC.

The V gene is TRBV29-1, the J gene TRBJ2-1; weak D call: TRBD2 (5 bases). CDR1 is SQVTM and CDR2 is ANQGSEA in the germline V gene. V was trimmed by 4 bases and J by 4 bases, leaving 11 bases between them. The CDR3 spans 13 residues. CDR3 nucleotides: TGCAGCGTTGTAGGCGGGCCGTACAATGAGCAGTTCTTC. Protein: CSVVGGPYNEQFF.